These 29 T cell receptor beta chains share one sample of origin, sequenced in a study of a mutant IDH1 vaccine in newly diagnosed glioma. Their antigens are not known. The time point is: week 35, safety follow-up. Every vaccine dose comprised 300 ug of mutant IDH1 20-mer peptide plus topical imiquimod. Only in-frame clones appear in the TCRdb table, and some are missing; sequencing was by immunoSEQ multiplex PCR. The sample shows some 70,000 clones, roughly 84% of them seen only once. The sample consisted of PBMCs, taken from a glioma patient whose treatment included an IDH1 peptide vaccine. These receptor sequences come from a young man with glioma.

The sample holds one count of this clone. This rearrangement joins TRBV30 to TRBJ2-1; 9 bases match TRBD2. The CDR3 runs to 15 residues. CDR1 is GTSNPN and CDR2 is SVGIG in the germline V gene (reference sequence). J was trimmed by 12 bases and V by 1 base; bases with no gene match: 13. The CDR3 DNA follows: TGTGCCTGGAGTGGGGGACGGGAGCTAGCGGGGAGGCAGTTCTTC. This sequence encodes CAWSGGRELAGRQFF.

V gene TRBV2 combines with J gene TRBJ1-3; D not resolved. Trimming removed 4 bases at V and 2 bases at J, with 15 bases between. The CDR3 has 16 residues. Germline values: CDR1 SNHLY, CDR2 FYNNEI. CDR3: CASSGQRAETGNTIYF. CDR3 sequence (DNA): TGTGCCAGCAGTGGGCAAAGGGCAGAGACTGGAAACACCATATATTTT.

The V call is TRBV4-3, the J call TRBJ2-1, with 10 bases aligning to TRBD2. The V and J ends lost 2 bases and 5 bases, in that order; junction bases with no gene match: 6. The V gene's germline CDR1 is LGHNA and CDR2 YSLEER. The CDR3 length is 16 residues. CDR3 loop: CASSQSERGGDNEQFF. The CDR3 DNA is TGCGCCAGCAGCCAAAGTGAGCGGGGGGGCGACAATGAGCAGTTCTTC.

The chain carries TRBV13 and TRBJ1-1; a weak D match, TRBD1 (6 bases). This CDR3 has 15 residues. Deletions cut 1 base from V and 0 bases from J, with 9 bases between. Germline CDR1 PRHDT, CDR2 FYEKMQ (reference sequence). The DNA for the CDR3 is TGTGCCAGCAGCTTAGAGGGACACCTGAACACTGAAGCTTTCTTT. This translates into CASSLEGHLNTEAFF.

This CDR3 is CASSPNPHGSTNEKLFF. The CDR3 DNA follows: TGTGCCAGCAGCCCCAACCCACACGGGTCAACTAATGAAAAACTGTTTTTT. This chain connects TRBV7-6 to TRBJ1-4; D is unclear. The V gene lost 5 bases and the J gene lost 0 bases, with 16 bases spanning the gap. Germline loops: CDR1 SGHVS, CDR2 FNYEAQ. This CDR3 spans 17 amino acids.

The V call is TRBV10-3, the J call TRBJ1-1, with D possibly matching TRBD1 (6 bases). Germline V gene sequence: CDR1 ENHRY, CDR2 SYGVKD. This CDR3 is built from 15 residues. V shed 0 bases and J shed 3 bases, with 11 bases lying between them. The CDR3 region is CAISESKGGYTEAFF. CDR3 nucleotides: TGTGCCATCAGTGAGTCGAAGGGGGGCTACACTGAAGCTTTCTTT.

The gene calls are TRBV18 and TRBJ2-6; D might be TRBD1 (7 bases). This CDR3 has 21 residues. Trimming removed 1 base at V and 0 bases at J, with 22 bases between. Germline CDR1 is KGHSH and CDR2 is LQKENI. The CDR3 here is CASSPQLAVTGTYSGANVLTF. DNA for the CDR3: TGTGCCAGCTCACCACAGTTAGCGGTGACAGGGACTTACTCTGGGGCCAACGTCCTGACTTTC. The full variable domain, in which reference TRBV18 and TRBJ2-6 provide the parts outside the CDR3, is NAGVMQNPRHLVRRRGQEARLRCSPMKGHSHVYWYRQLPEEGLKFMVYLQKENIIDESGMPKERFSAEFPKEGPSILRIQQVVRGDSAAYFCASSPQLAVTGTYSGANVLTFGAGSRLTVL.

The V call is TRBV19, the J call TRBJ1-3, with TRBD1 identical over 8 bases. The CDR3 covers 15 residues. Germline V gene sequence: CDR1 LNHDA, CDR2 SQIVND (reference sequence). Trimming removed 7 bases from V and 2 bases from J; junction bases left unmatched: 7. The CDR3 here is CASIPIRGPGNTIYF. CDR3 in DNA: TGTGCCAGTATTCCGATCAGGGGGCCTGGAAACACCATATATTTT.

The CDR3 sequence is CASSLPFLGTGELFF. CDR3 in DNA: TGTGCCAGCAGTTTACCCTTCCTAGGGACCGGGGAGCTGTTTTTT. The V gene is TRBV28, the J gene TRBJ2-2; D is undetermined. Germline values: CDR1 MDHEN, CDR2 SYDVKM. Trimming removed 2 bases at V and 5 bases at J, with 12 bases between. The length of the CDR3 is 15 residues.

The chain carries TRBV5-1 and TRBJ2-1, with D possibly matching TRBD2 (6 bases). The germline CDR1 and CDR2 sequences are SGHRS and YFSETQ. There are 14 residues in the CDR3. V gave up 4 bases and J gave up 8 bases, with 16 bases separating them. The CDR3 sequence: CASSQGGVGDEQFF. CDR3 nucleotides: TGCGCCAGCAGCCAAGGAGGGGTAGGCGATGAGCAGTTCTTC.

V is TRBV4-1 and J is TRBJ2-7; D gene ambiguous. Trimming took off 1 base at V and 3 bases at J, with 7 bases between the two ends. The length of the CDR3 is 13 residues. Germline loops: CDR1 MGHRA, CDR2 YSYEKL. CDR3 nucleotide sequence: TGCGCCAGCAGCCAAGGTCTCTACTACGAGCAGTACTTC. Its translation is CASSQGLYYEQYF.

The chain recombines TRBV11-1 with TRBJ2-1; possibly TRBD1 or TRBD2 for D (5 bases each). The V end lost 5 bases, the J end lost 5 bases, and 16 bases lay between the germline ends. Germline assignment: CDR1 SGHAT and CDR2 FQDESV (reference sequence). The CDR3 runs to 15 residues. The DNA for the CDR3 is TGTGCCAGCAGCGGGGACGGGGTGCACAACAATGAGCAGTTCTTC. Translation gives CASSGDGVHNNEQFF.

In its sample, this clone was seen once. The V call is TRBV7-8, the J call TRBJ1-5; 10 nucleotides line up with TRBD1. Germline CDR1 and CDR2: SGHVS and FQNEAQ. V gave up 1 base and J gave up 4 bases; unmatched junction bases: 10. This CDR3 comprises 18 residues. The CDR3 bases are TGTGCCAGCAGCTTAGAGATGACAGGGGGCGGGCCGAATCAGCCCCAGCATTTT. Protein: CASSLEMTGGGPNQPQHF.

The chain is built from TRBV5-1 and TRBJ2-6; D is uncertain. CDR3 length: 16 amino acids. Looked up from germline, CDR1 is SGHRS and CDR2 is YFSETQ. The V and J ends lost 4 bases and 0 bases respectively, with 11 bases between them. CDR3 amino acids: CASSVTLFSGANVLTF. CDR3 sequence (DNA): TGCGCCAGCAGCGTCACCCTTTTCTCTGGGGCCAACGTCCTGACTTTC. The entire variable domain, with the rest obtained from reference TRBV5-1 and TRBJ2-6, is as follows: KAGVTQTPRYLIKTRGQQVTLSCSPISGHRSVSWYQQTPGQGLQFLFEYFSETQRNKGNFPGRFSGRQFSNSRSEMNVSTLELGDSALYLCASSVTLFSGANVLTFGAGSRLTVL.

The V and J genes are TRBV2 and TRBJ2-6; 7 bases fit TRBD2. J gave up 1 base and V 0 bases, and 3 bases lay outside the gene matches. The germline gives CDR1 SNHLY, CDR2 FYNNEI. This CDR3 contains 17 residues. CDR3 sequence: CASSEAGGGSGANVLTF. The CDR3 nucleotides read TGTGCCAGCAGTGAAGCGGGGGGGGGTTCTGGGGCCAACGTCCTGACTTTC.

V and J are TRBV11-2 and TRBJ2-7, with no clear D. V lost 8 bases to trimming and J lost 5 bases, with 19 bases between them. This CDR3 contains 14 residues. Germline CDR1 reads SGHAT; CDR2 reads FQNNGV. CDR3 DNA: TGTGCCAGCGCTCTATGGCAGGCCCTTGACGAGCAGTACTTC. Its protein product is CASALWQALDEQYF.

This clone was observed a handful of times. No DNA is shown, since the ends of the CDR3 on it are uncertain; the CDR3 is the one TCRdb lists. The rearrangement uses TRBV21-1 and TRBJ1-5; the D call of TRBD1 is as the table states it, not checked on the DNA. TRBV21-1 represents a pseudogene. The CDR3 comprises 15 residues, both ends counted. The CDR3 loop is CASSKVGQGNQPQHF.

The rearrangement links TRBV19 to TRBJ1-6; D gene unclear. The CDR3 loop spans 12 amino acids. Between the trimmed V and J ends, which lost 5 bases and 7 bases, there was a span of 6 bases. Germline-derived CDR1 and CDR2 are LNHDA and SQIVND (reference sequence). The CDR3 nucleotides read TGTGCCAGTAGTGCCTCCAATTCACCCCTCCACTTT. Translation: CASSASNSPLHF. Complete variable domain (other parts from reference TRBV19 and TRBJ1-6): DGGITQSPKYLFRKEGQNVTLSCEQNLNHDAMYWYRQDPGQGLRLIYYSQIVNDFQKGDIAEGYSVSREKKESFPLTVTSAQKNPTAFYLCASSASNSPLHFGNGTRLTVT.

There are a few counts of this clone. The chain couples TRBV2 to TRBJ2-5; 8 nucleotides line up with TRBD1. The DNA matches TRBJ2-7 better at its end, which makes the J call doubtful. The CDR3 covers 14 residues. Germline V gives CDR1 SNHLY, CDR2 FYNNEI. The CDR3 DNA is TGTGCCAGCATACTCGGACAGGGCTTCTACGAGCAGTACTTC. It codes for CASILGQGFYEQYF.

V gene TRBV7-9 combines with J gene TRBJ2-1; D possibly uses TRBD1 or TRBD2 (5 bases each). The CDR3 covers 13 residues. Looked up from germline, CDR1 is SEHNR and CDR2 is FQNEAQ (reference sequence). V lost 3 bases, J lost 6 bases, and 9 bases lay in between. The CDR3 sequence is CASSFGAPNEQFF. CDR3 sequence (DNA): TGTGCCAGCAGCTTCGGGGCCCCCAATGAGCAGTTCTTC.

The chain carries TRBV19 and TRBJ1-3; D unclear. This CDR3 has 15 residues. The V gene's germline CDR1 is LNHDA and CDR2 SQIVND (reference sequence). V was pared by 3 bases and J by 0 bases, with 9 bases between. The DNA for the CDR3 is TGTGCCAGTAGTATCCCACATAACTCTGGAAACACCATATATTTT. It codes for CASSIPHNSGNTIYF.

The chain is built from TRBV2 and TRBJ1-6, with unresolved D. Germline CDR1 reads SNHLY; CDR2 reads FYNNEI. V was trimmed by 8 bases and J by 10 bases, leaving 15 bases between them. This CDR3 has 13 residues. Written as DNA, the CDR3 is TGTGCCAGCGGGGATCCGACAAGGTCACCCCTCCACTTT. It translates to CASGDPTRSPLHF.

This chain uses TRBV5-5 with TRBJ1-2; D gene ambiguous. This CDR3 has 14 amino acids. The V end was cut by 4 bases, the J end by 0 bases, with 10 bases between. Germline CDR1 reads SGHKS; CDR2 reads YYEKEE (reference sequence). The CDR3, as DNA: TGTGCCAGCAGCCCCCGGAGTCCTAACTATGGCTACACCTTC. Protein sequence: CASSPRSPNYGYTF. Using reference TRBV5-5 and TRBJ1-2 for the parts outside the CDR3, the full variable domain is DAGVTQSPTHLIKTRGQQVTLRCSPISGHKSVSWYQQVLGQGPQFIFQYYEKEERGRGNFPDRFSARQFPNYSSELNVNALLLGDSALYLCASSPRSPNYGYTFGSGTRLTVV.

This CDR3 reads CASSKVFGGQMNTGELFF. Here the CDR3 DNA reads TGTGCCAGCAGCAAAGTCTTCGGGGGACAGATGAACACCGGGGAGCTGTTTTTT. The chain combines TRBV21-1 with TRBJ2-2; no DNA check was done on the table's D call, TRBD1. TRBV21-1 is reported as a pseudogene. This CDR3 region has 18 residues.

The J gene is TRBJ1-1, the V gene TRBV9, with D possibly TRBD1 on 6 matching bases. Germline V gene data show CDR1 as SGDLS and CDR2 as YYNGEE. This CDR3 has 16 residues. The V and J ends lost 0 bases and 1 base respectively, with 13 bases between them. Written as DNA, the CDR3 is TGTGCCAGCAGCGTAGGCGGGCGAGGGGGGAACACTGAAGCTTTCTTT. This codes for CASSVGGRGGNTEAFF.

The V gene is TRBV30, the J gene TRBJ2-6; 7 bases map to TRBD1. The germline CDR1 and CDR2 sequences are GTSNPN and SVGIG (reference sequence). The CDR3 contains 15 residues. The CDR3 coding sequence is TGTGCAAGACAGGGCAAAGGGTCCGGGGCCAACGTCCTGACTTTC. It codes for CARQGKGSGANVLTF.

This clone appeared once. The CDR3 reads CASTDRVETQYF. CDR3 in DNA: TGTGCCAGCACCGACAGGGTAGAGACCCAGTACTTC. The chain carries TRBV27 and TRBJ2-5, with TRBD1 identical over 7 bases. The germline gives CDR1 MNHEY, CDR2 SMNVEV (reference sequence). J was trimmed by 4 bases and V by 7 bases; bases with no gene match: 3. The length of the CDR3 is 12 residues.

The rearrangement links TRBV7-6 to TRBJ1-4; the D gene is possibly TRBD1 (6 bases). The V end was cut by 0 bases, the J end by 4 bases, with 9 bases between. This CDR3 is built from 15 residues. Germline CDR1 and CDR2: SGHVS and FNYEAQ. This CDR3 reads CASSLAPDSNEKLFF. CDR3 DNA: TGTGCCAGCAGCTTAGCGCCGGACAGTAATGAAAAACTGTTTTTT.

The J gene is TRBJ2-1, the V gene TRBV2; 9 nucleotides align to TRBD1. Trimming cost V 5 bases and J 5 bases; bases outside gene matches: 7. CDR3 size: 15 residues. CDR1 and CDR2 from the germline V gene are SNHLY and FYNNEI. CDR3 coding DNA: TGTGCCAGCAGTCCCAACAGGGGGCACAACAATGAGCAGTTCTTC. Amino acids: CASSPNRGHNNEQFF.